The source of this T cell receptor (beta chain) is a study of T cells in tumors after PD-1 blockade. About the study: A subset received ongoing vismodegib 150 mg daily alongside anti-PD-1 therapy. Study-level results: Clonal replacement, not reinvigoration, is suggested for expanded exhausted CD8+ clones after therapy.

Tumor or blood genomic DNA was sequenced, with inputs of about 550 ng to 6,500 ng. CDR3 length equals 13 residues. Germline V gene lookup returns CDR1 SEHNR and CDR2 FQNEAQ (reference sequence). Trimming cost V 5 bases and J 6 bases; bases outside gene matches: 6. Details on this clone: The antigen is unknown.

Profiling relied on immunoSEQ multiplex PCR, and the TCRdb table lists in-frame clones only, not all of them. The sample has 12,000 or so clones, about 60% seen once. The TCR comes from a human donor with basal cell carcinoma. The chain has TRBV7-9 and TRBJ2-7; 8 bases match TRBD1. Source: tumor tissue, taken before anti-PD-1 treatment. The CDR3 bases are TGTGCCAGCAGCGCCGGACAGGGATCCGAGCAGTACTTC. Amino acids: CASSAGQGSEQYF. The full variable domain, completed using reference TRBV7-9 and TRBJ2-7, is DTGVSQNPRHKITKRGQNVTFRCDPISEHNRLYWYRQTLGQGPEFLTYFQNEAQLEKSRLLSDRFSAERPKGSFSTLEIQRTEQGDSAMYLCASSAGQGSEQYFGPGTRLTVT.